This paragraph reports one TCR beta chain. The data originate from a study of shared clonotypes between healthy human individuals. Trimming left V 5 bases short and J 0 bases short, with 11 bases between. Germline V gene data show CDR1 as MDHEN and CDR2 as SYDVKM. The CDR3 covers 15 residues. Sequenced by immunoSEQ multiplex PCR; TCRdb stores in-frame clones only, minus some. Of under 600,000 clones in the sample, more than 95% were seen once. The clonotype comes from a woman aged 25 to 39 in good health. The chain employs TRBV28 and TRBJ2-1; perhaps TRBD2 as D (5 bases). Sequenced input: naive CD4+ T cells sorted from blood. As for subset: CD45RA+ positively selected. Written as DNA, the CDR3 is TGTGCCAGCAGTCCGAGGGCAGTCTCCTACAATGAGCAGTTCTTC. It codes for CASSPRAVSYNEQFF. Based on the CDR3 plus reference TRBV28 and TRBJ2-1, the full variable domain is DVKVTQSSRYLVKRTGEKVFLECVQDMDHENMFWYRQDPGLGLRLIYFSYDVKMKEKGDIPEGYSVSREKKERFSLILESASTNQTSMYLCASSPRAVSYNEQFFGPGTRLTVL.